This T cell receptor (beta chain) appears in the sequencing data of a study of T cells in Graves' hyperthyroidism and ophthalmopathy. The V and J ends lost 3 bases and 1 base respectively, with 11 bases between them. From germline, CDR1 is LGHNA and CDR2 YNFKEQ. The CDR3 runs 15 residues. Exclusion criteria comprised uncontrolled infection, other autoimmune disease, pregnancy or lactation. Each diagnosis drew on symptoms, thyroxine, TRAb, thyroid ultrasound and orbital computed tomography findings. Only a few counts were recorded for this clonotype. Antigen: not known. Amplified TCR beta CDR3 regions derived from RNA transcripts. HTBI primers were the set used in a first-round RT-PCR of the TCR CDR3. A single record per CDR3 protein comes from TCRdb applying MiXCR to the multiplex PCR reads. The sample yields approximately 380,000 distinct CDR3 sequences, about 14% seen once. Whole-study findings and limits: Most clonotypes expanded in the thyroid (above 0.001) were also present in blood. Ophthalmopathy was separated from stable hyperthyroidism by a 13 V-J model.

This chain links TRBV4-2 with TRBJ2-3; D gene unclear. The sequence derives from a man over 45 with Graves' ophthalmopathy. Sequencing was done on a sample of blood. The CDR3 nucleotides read TGTGCCAGCAGCCAGAACAAGTACCGCACAGATACGCAGTATTTT. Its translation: CASSQNKYRTDTQYF.